This T cell receptor beta chain comes out of a study of CD8+ T cells in alopecia areata. Sequencing templates came from extracted RNA that was reverse transcribed into cDNA. The repertoire was sequenced with immunoSEQ multiplex PCR; TCRdb's copy has only in-frame clones and lacks some. The sample has about 200,000 clones; about 56% are singletons. This clone was observed once. Material: CD8+ T cells sorted from blood. The TCR originated in a human donor in good health.

CDR3 in DNA: TGTGCTAGTGCGTTTTGGGGGGCCAACGTCCTGACTTTC. It is translated as CASAFWGANVLTF. The chain has TRBV5-6 and TRBJ2-6, with no clear D. The CDR3 extends over 13 amino acids. CDR1 is SGHDT, CDR2 YYEEEE, per germline.